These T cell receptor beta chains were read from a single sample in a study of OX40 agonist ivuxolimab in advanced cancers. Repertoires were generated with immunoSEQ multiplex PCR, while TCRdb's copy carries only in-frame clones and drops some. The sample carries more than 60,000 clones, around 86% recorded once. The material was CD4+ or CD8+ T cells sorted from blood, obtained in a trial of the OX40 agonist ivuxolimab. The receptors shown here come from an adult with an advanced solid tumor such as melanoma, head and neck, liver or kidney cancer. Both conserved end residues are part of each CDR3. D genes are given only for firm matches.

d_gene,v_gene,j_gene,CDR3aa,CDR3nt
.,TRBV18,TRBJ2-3,CASSPPGESDTQYF,TGTGCCAGCTCACCTCCAGGGGAGTCAGATACGCAGTATTTT
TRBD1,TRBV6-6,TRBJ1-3,CASSKTGEGGNTIYF,TGTGCCAGCAGTAAGACAGGGGAGGGTGGAAACACCATATATTTT
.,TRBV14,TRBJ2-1,CASSQSPSGFYNEQFF,TGTGCCAGCAGCCAATCTCCAAGCGGATTTTACAATGAGCAGTTCTTC
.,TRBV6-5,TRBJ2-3,CASSYALREDTQYF,TGTGCCAGCAGTTACGCGCTGCGGGAAGATACGCAGTATTTT
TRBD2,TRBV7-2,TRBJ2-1,CASSLESGVAGLEQFF,TGTGCCAGCAGCTTAGAAAGTGGGGTAGCGGGGCTAGAGCAGTTCTTC
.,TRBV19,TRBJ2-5,CASRRPSQETQYF,TGTGCCAGTAGGCGACCTTCCCAAGAGACCCAGTACTTC
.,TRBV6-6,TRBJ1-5,CASSISEYQPQHF,TGTGCCAGCAGCATTTCAGAGTATCAGCCCCAGCATTTT
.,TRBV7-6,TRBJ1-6,CASSLSSYNSPLHF,TGTGCCAGCAGTCTCTCCTCCTATAATTCACCCCTCCACTTT
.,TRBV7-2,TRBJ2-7,CASSFSSYEQYF,TGTGCCAGCAGCTTCTCCTCCTACGAGCAGTACTTC
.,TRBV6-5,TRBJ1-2,CASSSGGGERHGYTF,TGTGCCAGCAGTTCCGGCGGGGGAGAACGTCATGGCTACACCTTC
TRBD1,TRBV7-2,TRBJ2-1,CASSFQAGGNEQFF,TGTGCCAGCAGCTTCCAGGCAGGGGGCAATGAGCAGTTCTTC
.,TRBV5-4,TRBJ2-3,CASSLAREDTQYF,TGTGCCAGCAGCTTGGCTCGGGAGGATACGCAGTATTTT
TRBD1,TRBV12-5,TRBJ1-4,CASGTGTGNEKLFF,TGTGCTAGTGGTACCGGGACAGGGAATGAAAAACTGTTTTTT
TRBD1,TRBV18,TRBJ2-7,CASSPPGQDPQYF,TGTGCCAGCTCACCACCGGGACAGGACCCGCAGTACTTC
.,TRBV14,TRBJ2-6,CASSRGGSGANVLTF,TGTGCCAGCAGCCGAGGAGGCTCTGGGGCCAACGTCCTGACTTTC
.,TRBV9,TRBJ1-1,CASSVGGGPEAFF,TGTGCCAGCAGCGTAGGTGGGGGGCCTGAAGCTTTCTTT
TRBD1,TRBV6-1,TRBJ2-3,CASTRQGGTDTQYF,TGTGCCAGCACCCGACAGGGGGGAACAGATACGCAGTATTTT
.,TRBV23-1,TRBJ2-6,CASRTGIPLSGANVLTF,TGCGCCAGCAGAACAGGGATACCACTCTCTGGGGCCAACGTCCTGACTTTC
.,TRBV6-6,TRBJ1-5,CASKRPNQPQHF,TGTGCCAGCAAAAGGCCGAATCAGCCCCAGCATTTT
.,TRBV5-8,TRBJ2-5,CASSLAGAVETQYF,TGTGCCAGCAGCCTGGCGGGGGCCGTAGAGACCCAGTACTTC
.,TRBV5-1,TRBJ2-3,CASSFGLRSDTQYF,TGCGCCAGCAGCTTCGGACTGAGATCAGATACGCAGTATTTT
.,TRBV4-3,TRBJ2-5,CASSQGGLYQETQYF,TGCGCCAGCAGCCAAGGAGGGTTATACCAAGAGACCCAGTACTTC
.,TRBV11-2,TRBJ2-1,CASSGRGQRSSYNEQFF,TGTGCCAGCAGCGGGCGGGGACAGCGGAGCTCCTACAATGAGCAGTTCTTC
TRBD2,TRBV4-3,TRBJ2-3,CASSQRHPGLALLTASTDTQYF,TGCGCCAGCAGCCAACGCCACCCGGGACTAGCGCTCCTGACAGCTAGCACAGATACGCAGTATTTT
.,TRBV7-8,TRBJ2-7,CASSQDPRDLGDYEQYF,TGTGCCAGCAGTCAGGACCCCCGGGACTTAGGCGACTACGAGCAGTACTTC
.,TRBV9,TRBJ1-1,CASSVGVGALNTEAFF,TGTGCCAGCAGCGTAGGCGTTGGGGCGCTGAACACTGAAGCTTTCTTT
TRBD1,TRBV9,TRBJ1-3,CASSVSDRGGNTIYF,TGTGCCAGCAGCGTATCGGACAGGGGTGGAAACACCATATATTTT